The 13 T cell receptor beta chains below were found in one sample sequenced in a study of response to subunit inactivated influenza vaccine. TCRdb passed the RT-PCR reads through MiXCR, listing each CDR3 protein once. The sample lists about 700,000 distinct CDR3 sequences; roughly 14% were seen once. The sample in question was PBMCs from blood, obtained less than 13 days after vaccination. The receptors come from a man aged 50-60 years who received an inactivated influenza vaccine.

This clonotype was seen just once. One end of the junction fails to match germline, which may point to a read error. V is TRBV20-1 and J is TRBJ2-7; maybe TRBD2 (5 bases). Germline V gives CDR1 DFQATT, CDR2 SNEGSKA (reference sequence). CDR3 length: 12 residues. The CDR3 DNA is TGCAGTACTAGGTCCCCGGTCTACGAGCAGTACTTC. Residues: CSTRSPVYEQYF.

This clonotype has at least ten counts. The V gene is TRBV29-1, the J gene TRBJ2-1, with TRBD2 matching over 12 bases. This CDR3 is built from 16 residues. In germline, CDR1 is SQVTM, CDR2 ANQGSEA. Unmatched junction bases numbered 7, after V lost 1 base and J lost 6 bases. The CDR3 DNA is TGCAGCGTTGAAGTTGGGGGACTAGCGGGCTTCAATGAGCAGTTCTTC. Its translation is CSVEVGGLAGFNEQFF.

This clonotype has a handful of counts. The chain couples TRBV4-2 to TRBJ2-2; 9 nucleotides agree with TRBD2. There are 17 residues in the CDR3. Per germline, CDR1 LGHNA and CDR2 YNFKEQ. Trimming took 4 bases from V and 3 from J; bases not matched to a gene: 9. CDR3 protein: CASSPRLLAGYTGELFF. CDR3 DNA: TGTGCCAGCAGCCCCCGACTACTAGCGGGCTACACCGGGGAGCTGTTTTTT.

This clonotype has more than one count but fewer than ten. CDR3 nucleotides: TGCAGTGCTAGATCGACTAGCTCGGGGTCCTACAATGAGCAGTTCTTC. As protein: CSARSTSSGSYNEQFF. The V and J genes are TRBV20-1 and TRBJ2-1, with TRBD2 identical over 7 bases. V lost 2 bases and J lost 1; bases outside the gene matches: 8. The CDR3 has 16 amino acids. CDR1 is DFQATT and CDR2 is SNEGSKA in the germline V gene (reference sequence).

This clonotype has at least ten counts. The V gene is TRBV24-1, the J gene TRBJ1-5, with 7 bases that match TRBD1. Germline CDR1 KGHDR, CDR2 SFDVKD. The V segment lost 3 bases and the J segment 3 bases; nucleotides outside the gene matches: 4. The CDR3 spans 15 residues. In DNA form, the CDR3 reads TGTGCCACCAGTGATGCAGGGACAGTCAATCAGCCCCAGCATTTT. This translates into CATSDAGTVNQPQHF.

This chain links TRBV29-1 with TRBJ2-7, with 7 bases matching TRBD1. Germline V gene lookup returns CDR1 SQVTM and CDR2 ANQGSEA. The V segment lost 0 bases and the J segment 5 bases; nucleotides outside the gene matches: 10. The CDR3 extends over 15 amino acids. CDR3 protein: CSVEDQRQGNHEQYF. As DNA, the CDR3 is TGCAGCGTTGAAGATCAGAGACAGGGTAACCACGAGCAGTACTTC.

Comment on this clonotype: The junction does not match germline at one end; this may be a read error. The J gene is TRBJ2-3, the V gene TRBV2; TRBD1 matches at 7 bases. CDR3 size: 14 residues. The germline V gene encodes CDR1 SNHLY and CDR2 FYNNEI. For the CDR3, the DNA is TGTGCCAGCAATGAAGGGGGCGTTGGAGATACGCAGTATTTT. Translation: CASNEGGVGDTQYF.

For the CDR3, the DNA is TGTGCCAGCAGTTACTCTTCGGGAGTTGGGGAGACCCAGTACTTC. Its translation is CASSYSSGVGETQYF. This rearrangement joins TRBV6-7 to TRBJ2-5; D is perhaps TRBD2 (6 bases). TRBV6-7 carries the ORF label, with uncertain function. Trimming removed 0 bases from V and 5 bases from J, with 13 bases in between. The CDR3 length is 15 residues.

The chain carries TRBV11-2 and TRBJ2-5, with D possibly TRBD2 on 5 matching bases. Per the germline V gene, CDR1 is SGHAT and CDR2 is FQNNGV. The CDR3 is 15 residues long. V lost 3 bases, J lost 4 bases, and 15 bases lay in between. The CDR3 nucleotides are TGTGCCAGCAGCTTTGGCCTCCGGGGTTTAGAGACCCAGTACTTC. Translating gives CASSFGLRGLETQYF.

The chain combines TRBV9 with TRBJ2-7; perhaps TRBD1 as D (5 bases). V was pared by 0 bases and J by 3 bases, with 10 bases between. Germline values: CDR1 SGDLS, CDR2 YYNGEE. The CDR3 is made up of 14 amino acids. The CDR3 loop is CASSVDGRDYEQYF. CDR3 nucleotides: TGTGCCAGCAGCGTAGACGGCAGGGACTACGAGCAGTACTTC.

The chain carries TRBV28 and TRBJ2-3, with 8 bases identical to TRBD1. Trimming at V came to 8 bases and at J to 2 bases, leaving 12 bases not matched to a gene. Germline V gene data show CDR1 as MDHEN and CDR2 as SYDVKM. The CDR3 covers 16 residues. This CDR3 reads CASLPDGTGPTDTQYF. CDR3 bases: TGTGCCAGCTTACCCGACGGGACAGGCCCCACAGATACGCAGTATTTT.

This clonotype was seen a handful of times. The V gene is TRBV9, the J gene TRBJ1-2; the D is unclear. This CDR3 region has 13 residues. V lost 4 bases and J 7 bases, leaving 14 bases between the germline ends. CDR1 is SGDLS and CDR2 is YYNGEE in the germline V gene. Here the CDR3 DNA reads TGTGCCAGCAGCCCACCCCACGGATCTGGCTACACCTTC. This translates into CASSPPHGSGYTF.

V gene TRBV10-3 combines with J gene TRBJ1-2, with 9 bases that match TRBD1. Germline V gene lookup returns CDR1 ENHRY and CDR2 SYGVKD. V shed 3 bases, J shed 7 bases, and the junction held 9 bases outside the gene matches. The CDR3 is made up of 15 amino acids. In nucleotides, the CDR3 is TGTGCCATCAGTGACCCGGGACAGGGATCTAGTGGCTACACCTTC. Its translation is CAISDPGQGSSGYTF.